This T cell receptor (beta chain) originates from a study of Ad26.COV2.S vaccination and SARS-CoV-2 variants. The length of the CDR3 is 13 residues. Looked up from germline, CDR1 is SGHAT and CDR2 is FQNNGV. V was shortened by 4 bases and J by 2 bases, with 8 bases between the two germline ends. Clones were sequenced by immunoSEQ multiplex PCR, and TCRdb holds only the in-frame ones, with some missing. The sample holds 350,000 to 500,000 clones; about nine tenths are singletons and the top ten take roughly 3.9%. This sample's treatment: some 20 received Ad26.COV2.S at low or high dose, single or two shots; five or six received placebo; per-sample allocation not given. Samples analyzed were those drawn on day 63 after the first vaccine or placebo injection.

The V call is TRBV11-2, the J call TRBJ2-5; the D call may be TRBD1 or TRBD2 (5 bases each). The sequencing used peripheral blood, collected in a trial of Ad26.COV2.S vaccine versus placebo. The TCR was taken from a person aged 18 to 59 who received the Ad26.COV2.S COVID-19 vaccine or a placebo. CDR3 residues: CASSWDGQETQYF. For the CDR3, the DNA is TGTGCCAGCAGCTGGGACGGTCAAGAGACCCAGTACTTC.